This passage covers 22 T cell receptor beta chains from one sample sequenced in a study of T cells in Graves' hyperthyroidism and ophthalmopathy. TCR beta CDR3 region amplification was performed from RNA transcripts. The HTBI primer set served for first-round RT-PCR of the TCR CDR3. TCRdb ran MiXCR on the multiplex PCR reads and lists one entry per CDR3 protein. The sample has some 700,000 distinct CDR3 sequences, 17% seen once. Sequencing was done on a sample of blood. All receptors come from a man aged 50 to 60 with Graves' hyperthyroidism.

This clonotype was seen only a few times. This chain connects TRBV29-1 to TRBJ1-2, with a weak D call TRBD1 (5 bases). Germline CDR1 reads SQVTM; CDR2 reads ANQGSEA. CDR3 length equals 13 residues. V gave up 7 bases and J gave up 2 bases, with 14 bases separating them. The CDR3 nucleotides read TGCAGCGCCCTGGGGGGGGGAAACTATGGCTACACCTTC. Amino acids: CSALGGGNYGYTF. The variable domain in full, completed from reference TRBV29-1 and TRBJ1-2, reads SAVISQKPSRDICQRGTSLTIQCQVDSQVTMMFWYRQQPGQSLTLIATANQGSEATYESGFVIDKFPISRPNLTFSTLTVSNMSPEDSSIYLCSALGGGNYGYTFGSGTRLTVV.

This clonotype was seen at least ten times. This chain joins TRBV9 and TRBJ2-5; no definite D call. V gave up 4 bases and J gave up 7 bases, with 17 bases separating them. The CDR3 is 14 amino acids. Germline CDR1 SGDLS, CDR2 YYNGEE. Here the CDR3 reads CASSSPPETVTQYF. DNA for the CDR3: TGTGCCAGCAGCTCCCCCCCGGAAACAGTGACCCAGTACTTC. Full variable domain (missing parts from reference TRBV9 and TRBJ2-5): DSGVTQTPKHLITATGQRVTLRCSPRSGDLSVYWYQQSLDQGLQFLIQYYNGEERAKGNILERFSAQQFPDLHSELNLSSLELGDSALYFCASSSPPETVTQYFGPGTRLLVL.

This clonotype was counted a few times. V is TRBV20-1 and J is TRBJ2-7; maybe TRBD1 (6 bases). V lost 0 bases to trimming and J lost 4 bases, with 16 bases between them. This CDR3 is 15 amino acids long. Germline CDR1 reads DFQATT; CDR2 reads SNEGSKA (reference sequence). DNA for the CDR3: TGCAGTGCTAGAGATCAGTCTAGGGGGACATACGAGCAGTACTTC. Amino acid sequence: CSARDQSRGTYEQYF.

This clonotype was seen a few times. The genes are TRBV3-1 and TRBJ1-1, with unresolved D. Deletions cut 0 bases from V and 0 bases from J, with 14 bases between. This CDR3 has 17 amino acids. The germline V gene encodes CDR1 LGHDT and CDR2 YNNKEL (reference sequence). CDR3 nucleotides: TGTGCCAGCAGCCAAGATCCCGGCGGTACCATGAACACTGAAGCTTTCTTT. Translated: CASSQDPGGTMNTEAFF. Drawing the rest from reference TRBV3-1 and TRBJ1-1, the complete variable domain is DTAVSQTPKYLVTQMGNDKSIKCEQNLGHDTMYWYKQDSKKFLKIMFSYNNKELIINETVPNRFSPKSPDKAHLNLHINSLELGDSAVYFCASSQDPGGTMNTEAFFGQGTRLTVV.

This clonotype was detected a few times. The rearrangement joins TRBV12-3 or TRBV12-4 to TRBJ2-7, with 8 bases matching TRBD2. Losses at the gene ends were 6 bases for V and 4 bases for J; bases not matched to a gene: 8. The CDR3 has 14 amino acids. The CDR3 protein is CASRKGAGAYEQYF. CDR3 bases: TGTGCCAGCAGGAAGGGAGCGGGAGCTTACGAGCAGTACTTC.

In this sample, this clonotype turned up many times. The chain couples TRBV20-1 to TRBJ2-7, with 12 nucleotides matching TRBD2. Germline assignment: CDR1 DFQATT and CDR2 SNEGSKA (reference sequence). The length of the CDR3 is 14 residues. V lost 6 bases and J lost 3; bases outside the gene matches: 6. This CDR3 reads CSAPGTSGHYEQYF. DNA for the CDR3: TGCAGTGCCCCCGGGACTAGCGGGCACTACGAGCAGTACTTC.

The chain joins TRBV28 to TRBJ2-1; 12 nucleotides agree with TRBD2. The V and J ends lost 3 bases and 11 bases, in that order; junction bases with no gene match: 11. From germline, CDR1 is MDHEN and CDR2 SYDVKM. There are 16 residues in the CDR3. The CDR3 region is CASSFLAGGPGDKQFF. CDR3 nucleotides: TGTGCCAGCAGTTTTCTAGCGGGAGGGCCTGGCGATAAGCAGTTCTTC.

This clonotype was found many times. In nucleotides, the CDR3 is TGTGCCAGCACCTCCTTCGGGACAGGGAAGAACTACGAGCAGTACTTC. This gives the protein CASTSFGTGKNYEQYF. The rearrangement uses TRBV28 and TRBJ2-7; 9 bases map to TRBD1. The CDR3 covers 16 residues. V lost 7 bases and J lost 3; bases outside the gene matches: 13. Germline V lookup: CDR1 MDHEN, CDR2 SYDVKM.

This clonotype was seen repeatedly, ten times or more. The chain is built from TRBV18 and TRBJ2-7, with D possibly matching TRBD2 (5 bases). V dropped 2 bases and J dropped 5 bases, with 13 bases sitting between them. In germline, CDR1 is KGHSH, CDR2 LQKENI. This CDR3 is 14 amino acids long. The CDR3 spells CASSPRREHHEQYF. CDR3 nucleotide sequence: TGTGCCAGCTCACCAAGAAGGGAGCACCACGAGCAGTACTTC.

This clonotype was detected only a few times. The chain is built from TRBV2 and TRBJ1-2; tentatively, D is TRBD1 (6 bases). This CDR3 is built from 14 residues. Germline CDR1 and CDR2: SNHLY and FYNNEI. V lost 7 bases and J lost 4, with 16 bases in between. The CDR3 sequence is CASIIDRNLYGYTF. As DNA, the CDR3 is TGTGCCAGCATTATAGACAGGAACCTCTATGGCTACACCTTC.

This clonotype was detected many times. This chain uses TRBV4-3 with TRBJ2-3, with TRBD1 matching 8 bases. CDR1 is LGHNA and CDR2 is YSLEER in the germline V gene. The CDR3 loop spans 13 amino acids. J lost 2 bases, V lost 10 bases, and 5 bases had no gene match. The CDR3 DNA is TGCGCCACCATGGGACAGGACACAGATACGCAGTATTTT. It specifies CATMGQDTDTQYF.

This clonotype was observed at least ten times. The gene calls are TRBV30 and TRBJ2-1, with 7 bases lining up with TRBD2. The CDR3 has 15 amino acids. J gave up 4 bases and V 3 bases, and 9 bases lay outside the gene matches. The germline V gene has CDR1 GTSNPN and CDR2 SVGIG (reference sequence). CDR3 coding DNA: TGTGCCTGGAGCCTGTCCGGCGGGGGATACAATGAGCAGTTCTTC. It codes for CAWSLSGGGYNEQFF. Full variable domain (remainder filled in from reference TRBV30 and TRBJ2-1): SQTIHQWPATLVQPVGSPLSLECTVEGTSNPNLYWYRQAAGRGLQLLFYSVGIGQISSEVPQNLSASRPQDRQFILSSKKLLLSDSGFYLCAWSLSGGGYNEQFFGPGTRLTVL.

This clonotype showed up many times. The chain couples TRBV29-1 to TRBJ1-1, with 7 bases that match TRBD1. CDR1 is SQVTM, CDR2 ANQGSEA, per germline. The CDR3 length is 14 residues. Germline trimming cut 3 bases from V and 1 base from J; bases unmatched to any gene: 5. The CDR3 nucleotides read TGCAGCGTTGACAAACAGGGGTCGAACACTGAAGCTTTCTTT. This codes for CSVDKQGSNTEAFF.

This chain joins TRBV29-1 and TRBJ1-1; D is undetermined. This CDR3 contains 14 residues. CDR1 is SQVTM, CDR2 ANQGSEA, per germline. With 1 base removed from V and 5 bases from J, the gap between germline ends came to 14 bases. The CDR3 spells CSVEVASLRTEAFF. DNA for the CDR3: TGCAGCGTTGAAGTGGCCTCCTTAAGAACTGAAGCTTTCTTT.

This clonotype has ten or more counts. V gene TRBV11-2 combines with J gene TRBJ2-2; TRBD2 aligns across 9 bases. The V and J ends lost 5 bases and 0 bases, in that order; junction bases with no gene match: 13. This CDR3 has 19 amino acids. Looked up from germline, CDR1 is SGHAT and CDR2 is FQNNGV. The CDR3 loop reads CASSPIKRLADTNTGELFF. The DNA of the CDR3 is TGTGCCAGCAGCCCAATAAAACGACTAGCGGATACGAACACCGGGGAGCTGTTTTTT.

The CDR3: CASSILLTYEQYF. The CDR3 DNA reads as TGTGCCAGTAGTATACTTCTAACCTACGAGCAGTACTTC. The chain joins TRBV19 to TRBJ2-7; D gene uncertain. The V end was cut by 2 bases, the J end by 2 bases, with 7 bases between. The CDR3 runs to 13 residues. CDR1 and CDR2 (germline): LNHDA, SQIVND (reference sequence).

This clonotype showed up just once. V usage is TRBV5-1 and J usage is TRBJ2-1, with 14 bases matching TRBD2. The V segment lost 3 bases and the J segment 8 bases; nucleotides outside the gene matches: 7. CDR1 is SGHRS, CDR2 YFSETQ, per germline. The CDR3 has 16 amino acids. The CDR3 spells CASSSPGLAGVHEQFF. CDR3 DNA: TGCGCCAGCAGCTCACCGGGACTAGCGGGAGTGCATGAGCAGTTCTTC. Together with reference TRBV5-1 and TRBJ2-1, the CDR3 gives the full variable domain: KAGVTQTPRYLIKTRGQQVTLSCSPISGHRSVSWYQQTPGQGLQFLFEYFSETQRNKGNFPGRFSGRQFSNSRSEMNVSTLELGDSALYLCASSSPGLAGVHEQFFGPGTRLTVL.

This clonotype was found many times. The chain links TRBV2 to TRBJ1-2, with 8 bases fitting TRBD1. This CDR3 is built from 14 residues. Germline V gene sequence: CDR1 SNHLY, CDR2 FYNNEI. J was trimmed by 4 bases and V by 7 bases; bases with no gene match: 8. In DNA, the CDR3 is TGTGCCAGCACCCCACAGGGGGAGGGCTATGGCTACACCTTC. This sequence encodes CASTPQGEGYGYTF.

This rearrangement joins TRBV29-1 to TRBJ2-1, with 8 nucleotides matching TRBD1. CDR1 is SQVTM, CDR2 ANQGSEA, per germline. With 6 bases clipped from V and 8 bases from J, the junction kept 15 bases outside the gene matches. The CDR3 length is 15 residues. The CDR3 sequence: CSVDRVGVEEYEQFF. DNA of the CDR3: TGCAGCGTGGACAGGGTCGGAGTGGAGGAATATGAGCAGTTCTTC.

The chain carries TRBV10-3 and TRBJ2-1; 10 nucleotides agree with TRBD2. The CDR3 totals 16 residues. After removal of 1 base from V and 8 bases from J, the junction contained 8 bases not matched to a gene. The V gene's germline CDR1 is ENHRY and CDR2 SYGVKD. CDR3 protein: CAISEYQREGGYEQFF. In DNA form, the CDR3 reads TGTGCCATCAGTGAGTATCAGCGGGAGGGCGGCTATGAGCAGTTCTTC.

This clonotype appeared a few times. This chain's CDR3 is CASSLDAGGNSPLHF. The CDR3 DNA follows: TGCGCCAGCAGCTTGGACGCAGGGGGTAATTCACCCCTCCACTTT. The V gene is TRBV5-1, the J gene TRBJ1-6; 7 bases agree with TRBD1. The germline V gene has CDR1 SGHRS and CDR2 YFSETQ. The V gene end was trimmed by 0 bases and the J gene end by 6 bases; junction bases not matched to a gene: 3. The CDR3 is 15 amino acids.

The chain combines TRBV5-1 with TRBJ2-2, with 8 bases fitting TRBD2. The CDR3 sequence is 18 residues long. Germline values: CDR1 SGHRS, CDR2 YFSETQ. The V gene end was trimmed by 0 bases and the J gene end by 0 bases; junction bases not matched to a gene: 7. CDR3 coding DNA: TGCGCCAGCAGCTTGGAGCCTAGCGGGCATTCGAACACCGGGGAGCTGTTTTTT. It is translated as CASSLEPSGHSNTGELFF.